This passage covers 22 T cell receptor beta chains from one sample sequenced in a study of T cell responses to AZD1222 COVID-19 vaccine. Sequencing was performed with immunoSEQ multiplex PCR; in TCRdb, only in-frame clones are kept and a portion is missing. The table lists about 100,000 clones, around nine tenths of them singletons. Sequencing used peripheral blood, obtained on day 0 of AZD1222 vaccination. All receptors come from an adult in good health.

The gene calls are TRBV12-3 or TRBV12-4 and TRBJ1-6; no clear D. The CDR3 sequence is 12 residues long. V dropped 6 bases and J dropped 7 bases, with 7 bases sitting between them. The CDR3 is CASSYPNSPLHF. The CDR3 nucleotides are TGTGCCAGCAGCTACCCCAATTCACCCCTCCACTTT.

The chain joins TRBV2 to TRBJ2-3; the match to TRBD2 covers 11 bases. The V and J ends lost 6 bases and 5 bases, in that order; junction bases with no gene match: 4. Germline V gene lookup returns CDR1 SNHLY and CDR2 FYNNEI. The CDR3 is 14 amino acids. The CDR3 is CASRGGTSGDTQYF. CDR3 nucleotide sequence: TGTGCCAGCAGGGGCGGGACTAGCGGAGATACGCAGTATTTT.

The gene calls are TRBV6-4 and TRBJ1-2; no clear D gene. V gave up 3 bases and J gave up 8 bases, with 19 bases separating them. Germline CDR1 is MRHNA and CDR2 is SNTAGT. This CDR3 contains 15 residues. For the CDR3, the DNA is TGTGCCAGCAGTGAACGGGGAAGGCCCTCGGGGGGCTACACCTTC. Protein sequence: CASSERGRPSGGYTF.

The rearrangement links TRBV12-5 to TRBJ2-5; D may be TRBD2 (5 bases). This CDR3 contains 14 residues. The V and J ends lost 0 bases and 5 bases respectively, with 10 bases between them. Looked up from germline, CDR1 is LGHNT and CDR2 is FRNRAP. Here the CDR3 DNA reads TGTGCTAGTGGTTTGGTAAATACGGGGGAGACCCAGTACTTC. Translated: CASGLVNTGETQYF.

The CDR3 bases are TGTGCCAGTACCCAAATCGGGGCAGGGAGAGCTTTCTTT. Residues: CASTQIGAGRAFF. The chain combines TRBV19 with TRBJ1-1, with TRBD1 as a possible D gene (5 bases). V was shortened by 7 bases and J by 10 bases, with 19 bases between the two germline ends. The germline gives CDR1 LNHDA, CDR2 SQIVND (reference sequence). This CDR3 region has 13 residues.

This chain connects TRBV11-2 to TRBJ1-1; D uncertain. Germline CDR1 and CDR2: SGHAT and FQNNGV. V was cut by 3 bases and J by 3 bases, with 8 bases left in between. The CDR3 extends over 13 amino acids. CDR3 sequence (DNA): TGTGCCAGCAGCTTTACGGGAGACACTGAAGCTTTCTTT. The encoded protein is CASSFTGDTEAFF.

The CDR3 DNA reads TGTGCCAGCAGCACACCGGGACTCAACACCGGGGAGCTGTTTTTT. This sequence encodes CASSTPGLNTGELFF. This rearrangement joins TRBV7-8 to TRBJ2-2; D might be TRBD2 (6 bases). The CDR3 consists of 15 residues. CDR1 and CDR2 (germline): SGHVS, FQNEAQ. The germline V and J ends were trimmed by 5 bases and 2 bases, with 12 bases remaining between them. The full variable domain, rest sourced from reference TRBV7-8 and TRBJ2-2, is GAGVSQSPRYKVAKRGQDVALRCDPISGHVSLFWYQQALGQGPEFLTYFQNEAQLDKSGLPSDRFFAERPEGSVSTLKIQRTQQEDSAVYLCASSTPGLNTGELFFGEGSRLTVL.

This rearrangement joins TRBV6-5 to TRBJ2-7; D might be TRBD1 (6 bases). Germline-derived CDR1 and CDR2 are MNHEY and SVGAGI. CDR3 length equals 13 residues. V lost 6 bases to trimming and J lost 3 bases, with 12 bases between them. In DNA, the CDR3 is TGTGCCAGCAGATACAGGGTCGGCTACGAGCAGTACTTC. Its protein is CASRYRVGYEQYF.

The chain has TRBV6-5 and TRBJ1-6; D gene unclear. V lost 6 bases and J 11 bases, leaving 11 bases between the germline ends. The germline CDR1 and CDR2 sequences are MNHEY and SVGAGI. This CDR3 comprises 12 residues. Here the CDR3 DNA reads TGTGCCAGCAGGAACTGGGAAACACCCCTCCACTTT. Encoded protein: CASRNWETPLHF.

This chain joins TRBV9 and TRBJ1-6, with no clear D. Germline lookup yields CDR1 SGDLS and CDR2 YYNGEE. The germline V and J ends were trimmed by 0 bases and 7 bases, with 5 bases remaining between them. CDR3 length equals 13 residues. In DNA form, the CDR3 reads TGTGCCAGCAGCGTAGGAGGGAATTCACCCCTCCACTTT. It specifies CASSVGGNSPLHF.

The V and J genes are TRBV13 and TRBJ1-2, with a weak D call TRBD1 (5 bases). CDR3 length equals 13 residues. CDR1 is PRHDT and CDR2 is FYEKMQ in the germline V gene (reference sequence). V shed 5 bases and J shed 11 bases, with 18 bases lying between them. Written as DNA, the CDR3 is TGTGCCAGCAGCGCCTCGGGGGAACCTGGTTACACCTTC. It translates to CASSASGEPGYTF.

The genes are TRBV24-1 and TRBJ2-1; TRBD1 agrees at 9 bases. Trimming cost V 0 bases and J 8 bases; bases outside gene matches: 4. The CDR3 spans 15 residues. CDR1 KGHDR and CDR2 SFDVKD come from the germline V gene. In DNA form, the CDR3 reads TGTGCCACCAGTGATTTGCGGACAGGGGTAGATGAGCAGTTCTTC. Amino acid sequence: CATSDLRTGVDEQFF.

The chain has TRBV5-1 and TRBJ1-2, with D perhaps matching TRBD1 (5 bases). In germline, CDR1 is SGHRS, CDR2 YFSETQ. The CDR3 is 14 amino acids. V dropped 2 bases and J dropped 3 bases, with 11 bases sitting between them. The chain's CDR3 is CASSFGRADYGYTF. CDR3 DNA: TGCGCCAGCAGCTTCGGCAGGGCGGACTATGGCTACACCTTC. The complete variable domain, with remaining parts taken from reference TRBV5-1 and TRBJ1-2, reads KAGVTQTPRYLIKTRGQQVTLSCSPISGHRSVSWYQQTPGQGLQFLFEYFSETQRNKGNFPGRFSGRQFSNSRSEMNVSTLELGDSALYLCASSFGRADYGYTFGSGTRLTVV.

This chain uses TRBV7-2 with TRBJ2-7; the D is unclear. The CDR3 is made up of 12 amino acids. V was cut by 5 bases and J by 3 bases, with 8 bases left in between. Germline CDR1 SGHTA, CDR2 FQGNSA. The CDR3 bases are TGTGCCAGCAGCCAAGACCACTACGAGCAGTACTTC. This encodes CASSQDHYEQYF.

The chain employs TRBV5-1 and TRBJ1-3, with a weak D call TRBD1 (5 bases). The V end was cut by 7 bases, the J end by 0 bases, with 17 bases between. CDR1 is SGHRS and CDR2 is YFSETQ in the germline V gene. The CDR3 length is 16 residues. CDR3 coding DNA: TGCGCCAGCGCCCCGACCCCCGGGACCTCTGGAAACACCATATATTTT. It codes for CASAPTPGTSGNTIYF.

The chain employs TRBV2 and TRBJ1-4; 7 nucleotides line up with TRBD1. CDR3 length: 15 amino acids. V trimming: 3 bases; J trimming: 7 bases; junction bases outside the gene matches: 8. Germline V gene data show CDR1 as SNHLY and CDR2 as FYNNEI. The DNA for the CDR3 is TGTGCCAGCAGTGAGGAGGGGGCGGGAGGTGAAAAACTGTTTTTT. Amino acid sequence: CASSEEGAGGEKLFF.

The chain is built from TRBV7-9 and TRBJ2-4; TRBD2 is a possible D gene (5 bases). V dropped 0 bases and J dropped 0 bases, with 9 bases sitting between them. CDR1 SEHNR and CDR2 FQNEAQ come from the germline V gene (reference sequence). This CDR3 contains 16 residues. Written as DNA, the CDR3 is TGTGCCAGCAGCTTAGCTGGCGGGCTAGCCAAAAACATTCAGTACTTC. Protein: CASSLAGGLAKNIQYF.

For the CDR3, the DNA is TGTGCCAGCAGCCCACAGGGTTTTGAAAACACCATATATTTT. It specifies CASSPQGFENTIYF. The chain carries TRBV13 and TRBJ1-3, with D perhaps matching TRBD1 (6 bases). The CDR3 is 14 residues long. Per germline, CDR1 PRHDT and CDR2 FYEKMQ (reference sequence). V was clipped by 5 bases and J by 6 bases, with 14 bases between them.

The chain carries TRBV10-1 and TRBJ2-5; D not certain. CDR3 length: 13 residues. The germline V and J ends were trimmed by 5 bases and 4 bases, with 11 bases remaining between them. The germline V gene encodes CDR1 WNHNN and CDR2 SYGVQD (reference sequence). The CDR3 DNA reads as TGCGCCAGCAGTCCGACGGGTGGAGAGACCCAGTACTTC. This codes for CASSPTGGETQYF.

The rearrangement uses TRBV29-1 and TRBJ2-3; 7 bases fit TRBD2. J was trimmed by 4 bases and V by 7 bases; bases with no gene match: 2. CDR3 length: 11 residues. Germline V gene sequence: CDR1 SQVTM, CDR2 ANQGSEA. CDR3 residues: CSARGADTQYF. The CDR3 region has the DNA TGCAGCGCCCGGGGGGCAGATACGCAGTATTTT.

The CDR3: CASSLTALNTGELFF. DNA for the CDR3: TGTGCCAGCAGCTTAACGGCTTTGAACACCGGGGAGCTGTTTTTT. The J gene is TRBJ2-2, the V gene TRBV7-2, with D hard to call. The germline V gene has CDR1 SGHTA and CDR2 FQGNSA. Trimming took 2 bases from V and 1 from J, leaving 8 bases between them. This CDR3 spans 15 amino acids.

CDR3: CASSRASGPTDTQYF. CDR3 bases: TGCGCCAGCAGCCGGGCTAGCGGGCCCACAGATACGCAGTATTTT. V and J are TRBV5-1 and TRBJ2-3, with 8 positions matching TRBD2. The CDR3 has 15 residues. In germline, CDR1 is SGHRS, CDR2 YFSETQ. Trimming removed 4 bases from V and 2 bases from J; junction bases left unmatched: 6. The whole variable domain, remainder taken from reference TRBV5-1 and TRBJ2-3, is KAGVTQTPRYLIKTRGQQVTLSCSPISGHRSVSWYQQTPGQGLQFLFEYFSETQRNKGNFPGRFSGRQFSNSRSEMNVSTLELGDSALYLCASSRASGPTDTQYFGPGTRLTVL.